This TCR beta chain was profiled in a study of T cell responses to AZD1222 COVID-19 vaccine. Overall study results and limits: At 160-218 and 743-854, vaccine-associated CD4 TCRs were dominant, and they spanned spike.

Remarks on this clone: Its specificity is unknown.

Repertoires were generated with immunoSEQ multiplex PCR, while TCRdb's copy carries only in-frame clones and drops some. The data show under 140,000 clones, 88% seen once. Germline assignment: CDR1 SGHRS and CDR2 YFSETQ. The V gene end was trimmed by 2 bases and the J gene end by 8 bases; junction bases not matched to a gene: 7. The CDR3 has 14 amino acids. The chain links TRBV5-1 to TRBJ1-2; TRBD1 aligns across 9 bases. This material consisted of peripheral blood, taken on day 0 of AZD1222 vaccination. This sequence originates from an adult in good health. The CDR3 region has the DNA TGCGCCAGCAGCTTTGGGACAGGGCCGGGCGGCTACACCTTC. As protein: CASSFGTGPGGYTF.